The source of this TCR beta chain is a study of beta chain features in type 1 diabetes. The ends were cut back, 6 bases at V and 3 bases at J, with 12 bases in the middle. The CDR3 covers 14 residues. The V gene's germline CDR1 is MDHEN and CDR2 SYDVKM. Expressed TCRB transcripts were sequenced after all isolated RNA was converted to cDNA. Measured with immunoSEQ multiplex PCR; TCRdb has only the in-frame clones, and not every one. The sample lists about 150,000 clones; less than 9.5% were seen once. The receptor was isolated from a man aged 18 to 30 in good health. The V call is TRBV28, the J call TRBJ1-5; D gene ambiguous. Sequenced sample: central memory CD4+ T cells from blood. The CDR3 bases are TGTGCCAGCAGACCTTCGGGTACCAATCAGCCCCAGCATTTT. Encoded protein: CASRPSGTNQPQHF.